This entry concerns a single TCR beta chain. The antigen remains undetermined. The protocol was immunoSEQ multiplex PCR, while the TCRdb copy is restricted to in-frame clones and leaves out a portion. This sample yields 2 million to 2.5 million clones, of which just over 90% are seen a single time; 0.39% belongs to the top ten. CDR3 length equals 12 residues. Per the germline V gene, CDR1 is SGHAT and CDR2 is FQNNGV. The V and J ends lost 5 bases and 0 bases respectively, with 4 bases between them. The record originates from a study of shared clonotypes between healthy human individuals. General observations from the study: The four-donor shared clonotypes exceeded non-shared clonotypes in generation probability, with non-shared ones scoring lower. Some naive CD4 clonotypes, around 5%, turned up in common across a handful of donors.

The genes are TRBV11-2 and TRBJ1-1; D is uncertain. The clonotype comes from a young man in good health. Some clones in this sample may be carry-over from other donors' samples. Sequencing input: naive CD4+ T cells from PBMCs. Subset noted: CD45RA+ positively selected. DNA for the CDR3: TGTGCCAGCAGCAGACTGAACACTGAAGCTTTCTTT. It specifies CASSRLNTEAFF.